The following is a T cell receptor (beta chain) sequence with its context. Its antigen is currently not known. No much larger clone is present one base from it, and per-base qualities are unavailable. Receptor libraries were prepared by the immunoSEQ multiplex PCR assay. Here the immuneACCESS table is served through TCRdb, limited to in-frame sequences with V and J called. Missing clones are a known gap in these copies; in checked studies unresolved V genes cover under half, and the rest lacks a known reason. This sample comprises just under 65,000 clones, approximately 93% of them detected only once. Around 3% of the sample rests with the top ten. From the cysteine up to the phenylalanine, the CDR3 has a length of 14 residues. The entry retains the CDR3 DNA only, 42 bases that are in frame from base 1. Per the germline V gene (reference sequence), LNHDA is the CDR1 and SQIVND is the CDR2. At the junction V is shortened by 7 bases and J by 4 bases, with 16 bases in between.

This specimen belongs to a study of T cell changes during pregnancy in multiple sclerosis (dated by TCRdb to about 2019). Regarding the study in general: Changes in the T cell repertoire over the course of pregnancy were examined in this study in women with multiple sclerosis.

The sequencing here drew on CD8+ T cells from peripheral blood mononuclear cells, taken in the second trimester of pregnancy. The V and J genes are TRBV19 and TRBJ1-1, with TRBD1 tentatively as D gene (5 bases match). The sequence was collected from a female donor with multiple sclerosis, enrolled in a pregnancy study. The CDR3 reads CASILLPGSTEAFF. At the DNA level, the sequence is TGTGCCAGTATCCTCCTGCCAGGGTCCACTGAAGCTTTCTTT. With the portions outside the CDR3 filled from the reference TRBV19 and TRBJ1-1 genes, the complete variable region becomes DGGITQSPKYLFRKEGQNVTLSCEQNLNHDAMYWYRQDPGQGLRLIYYSQIVNDFQKGDIAEGYSVSREKKESFPLTVTSAQKNPTAFYLCASILLPGSTEAFFGQGTRLTVV.